This T cell receptor (beta chain) was recovered during a study of T cells in Graves' hyperthyroidism and ophthalmopathy. Study-wide context: Blood was drawn when the patient was first diagnosed and still untreated.

Using RNA transcripts as the source, TCR beta CDR3 regions were amplified. TCR CDR3 regions were first amplified by RT-PCR with HTBI primers. TCRdb passed the multiplex PCR reads through MiXCR, listing each CDR3 protein once. The table records about 480,000 distinct CDR3 sequences, approximately 15% of them present only once. Study observations and caveats: Blood samples included most of the expanded thyroid clonotypes exceeding 0.001.

This CDR3 is 14 amino acids long. The germline V and J ends were trimmed by 5 bases and 5 bases, with 15 bases remaining between them. For this clonotype: The antigen is not known.

V usage is TRBV12-3 or TRBV12-4 and J usage is TRBJ1-2; D is possibly TRBD1 (6 bases). The TCR comes from a woman between 18 and 29 years old with Graves' hyperthyroidism. The sample comprised blood. CDR3: CASSLSGGRYGYTF. Here the CDR3 DNA reads TGTGCCAGCAGTCTCAGCGGGGGCAGATATGGCTACACCTTC.